A single sample gave rise to the 10 T cell receptor beta chains below, sequenced in a study of blood T cell repertoires in COVID-19. The table came from immunoSEQ multiplex PCR; TCRdb's copy has only in-frame clones and leaves some out. Of roughly 70,000 clones listed, around 70% are singletons. Sequencing was performed on peripheral blood. These receptors were collected from a man in his 60s with acute or convalescent COVID-19.

The rearrangement uses TRBV4-2 and TRBJ2-2; D might be TRBD2 (5 bases). V dropped 4 bases and J dropped 5 bases, with 14 bases sitting between them. Germline CDR1 is LGHNA and CDR2 is YNFKEQ. This CDR3 region has 15 residues. The CDR3 sequence: CASSLSRTETGELFF. The CDR3 coding sequence is TGTGCCAGCAGCCTCTCTCGGACTGAAACCGGGGAGCTGTTTTTT.

The J gene is TRBJ1-1, the V gene TRBV3-1 (or the pseudogene TRBV3-2); 11 bases align to TRBD1. This CDR3 has 15 residues. The V segment lost 4 bases and the J segment 4 bases; nucleotides outside the gene matches: 5. Germline CDR1 reads LGHDT; CDR2 reads YNNKEL (reference sequence). The CDR3 nucleotides read TGTGCCAGCAGCCGCTCCGGGACAGGGGGCACTGAAGCTTTCTTT. Residues: CASSRSGTGGTEAFF.

This clone was found a few times. The chain employs TRBV5-1 and TRBJ2-1, with 7 bases lining up with TRBD1. Germline CDR1 and CDR2: SGHRS and YFSETQ. J gave up 6 bases and V 4 bases, and 1 base lay outside the gene matches. This CDR3 region has 12 residues. The CDR3 DNA follows: TGCGCCAGCAGCCGGGACAGCAATGAGCAGTTCTTC. This codes for CASSRDSNEQFF.

This chain uses TRBV5-1 with TRBJ1-6; D not resolved. V lost 1 base and J lost 0, with 14 bases in between. The CDR3 has 18 amino acids. The germline CDR1 and CDR2 sequences are SGHRS and YFSETQ. The CDR3 region is CASSLLQLMSSYNSPLHF. For the CDR3, the DNA is TGCGCCAGCAGCTTGTTACAGCTCATGAGCTCCTATAATTCACCCCTCCACTTT. The full variable domain, in which reference TRBV5-1 and TRBJ1-6 provide the parts outside the CDR3, is KAGVTQTPRYLIKTRGQQVTLSCSPISGHRSVSWYQQTPGQGLQFLFEYFSETQRNKGNFPGRFSGRQFSNSRSEMNVSTLELGDSALYLCASSLLQLMSSYNSPLHFGNGTRLTVT.

The CDR3 nucleotides read TGCGCCAGCAGCTTGGTAGGCCTCGGACAGGGGGAGACCCAGTACTTC. It specifies CASSLVGLGQGETQYF. This sequence joins TRBV5-1 and TRBJ2-5; 9 bases agree with TRBD1. The CDR3 has 16 amino acids. Germline V gene lookup returns CDR1 SGHRS and CDR2 YFSETQ. V shed 0 bases and J 5 bases; nucleotides not matched to a gene: 8.

This chain uses TRBV18 with TRBJ2-7, with TRBD1 matching over 9 bases. V lost 4 bases, J lost 0 bases, and 4 bases stayed unmatched. Germline V gene sequence: CDR1 KGHSH, CDR2 LQKENI. This CDR3 region has 15 residues. The CDR3 reads CASSLRDRASYEQYF. CDR3 coding DNA: TGTGCCAGCTCACTCCGGGACAGGGCCTCCTACGAGCAGTACTTC.

The chain recombines TRBV3-1 (or the pseudogene TRBV3-2) with TRBJ2-1, with TRBD2 matching over 14 bases. Germline V gives CDR1 LGHDT, CDR2 YNNKEL (reference sequence). V shed 4 bases and J 6 bases; nucleotides not matched to a gene: 14. The CDR3 spans 19 residues. The CDR3 region has the DNA TGTGCCAGCAGCCCCTCCGGGACTAGCGGGAGATTGAGCTTCAATGAGCAGTTCTTC. Its translation: CASSPSGTSGRLSFNEQFF.

This chain uses TRBV5-6 with TRBJ2-1; D remains ambiguous. Deletions cut 0 bases from V and 13 bases from J, with 11 bases between. Germline V gene sequence: CDR1 SGHDT, CDR2 YYEEEE. This CDR3 spans 12 amino acids. CDR3 DNA sequence: TGTGCCAGCAGCTTGGGTCTCGAGGAACAGTTCTTC. Its protein product is CASSLGLEEQFF.

V usage is TRBV6-5 and J usage is TRBJ2-7; 8 nucleotides agree with TRBD1. Germline lookup yields CDR1 MNHEY and CDR2 SVGAGI. With V trimmed by 7 bases and J by 2 bases, 7 bases remained unmatched. The CDR3 extends over 14 amino acids. The CDR3 nucleotides read TGTGCCAGCATGGTGTCCAGGGGGCCCTACGAGCAGTACGTC. Amino acid sequence: CASMVSRGPYEQYV.

The rearrangement uses TRBV4-1 and TRBJ2-2; 7 bases are shared with TRBD2. Germline trimming cut 1 base from V and 7 bases from J; bases unmatched to any gene: 9. Germline CDR1 and CDR2: MGHRA and YSYEKL. The CDR3 runs to 16 residues. CDR3 protein: CASSQGGGLEGGELFF. CDR3 nucleotides: TGCGCCAGCAGCCAAGGGGGAGGACTAGAAGGCGGGGAGCTGTTTTTT.